A selection of T cell receptor beta chains follows, all from one sample in a study of T cells in Graves' hyperthyroidism and ophthalmopathy. TCRdb processed the multiplex PCR reads anew with MiXCR; each CDR3 protein has one entry. The table has 300,000 to 450,000 distinct CDR3 sequences, 11% to 15% seen once. Sequencing input: blood. The source is a woman aged 55-70 years with Graves' hyperthyroidism. Each CDR3 is given with its conserved first and last residue. The D gene is left open where the match is weak. Expanded clones are given a class, and other clones once, few, many or no size at all.

j_gene | len | abundance | v_gene | d_gene | CDR3aa | CDR3nt
TRBJ2-3 | 15 | NA | TRBV9 | NA | CASSVEGAGADTQYF | TGTGCCAGCAGCGTAGAGGGGGCGGGAGCAGATACGCAGTATTTT
TRBJ2-1 | 17 | few | TRBV7-9 | TRBD2 | CASSSLGSGSSYNEQFF | TGTGCCAGCAGCTCCTTAGGGAGCGGGAGCTCCTACAATGAGCAGTTCTTC
TRBJ2-7 | 14 | many | TRBV9 | NA | CASSVGGYSYEQYF | TGTGCCAGCAGCGTTGGGGGGTACTCCTACGAGCAGTACTTC
TRBJ2-3 | 13 | many | TRBV5-1 | NA | CASSSTGRDTQYF | TGCGCCAGCAGTTCAACAGGGAGGGATACGCAGTATTTT
TRBJ2-7 | 15 | many | TRBV30 | NA | CAWSVGTRPSYEQYF | TGTGCCTGGAGTGTAGGAACTAGGCCCTCCTACGAGCAGTACTTC
TRBJ2-1 | 16 | few | TRBV7-2 | TRBD2 | CASSMWTSGPYNEQFF | TGTGCCAGCAGCATGTGGACTAGCGGTCCTTACAATGAGCAGTTCTTC
TRBJ1-1 | 13 | NA | TRBV29-1 | TRBD1 | CSVERDRNTEAFF | TGCAGCGTTGAAAGGGACAGAAACACTGAAGCTTTCTTT
TRBJ2-5 | 12 | many | TRBV20-1 | NA | CSLGGGLETQYF | TGCAGCCTCGGGGGAGGTTTGGAGACCCAGTACTTC
TRBJ2-3 | 13 | NA | TRBV30 | NA | CASTGRPTDTQYF | TGTGCCTCGACAGGTCGCCCCACAGATACGCAGTATTTT
TRBJ1-5 | 17 | many | TRBV4-1 | NA | CASSQVSAGFSNQPQHF | TGCGCCAGCAGCCAAGTGAGCGCCGGATTTAGCAATCAGCCCCAGCATTTT
TRBJ2-3 | 16 | many | TRBV20-1 | NA | CSATNGPGGTTDTQYF | TGCAGTGCTACTAACGGACCTGGCGGGACCACAGATACGCAGTATTTT
TRBJ2-1 | 14 | few | TRBV19 | TRBD2 | CASSPGLAPNEQFF | TGTGCCAGTAGCCCGGGACTAGCGCCCAATGAGCAGTTCTTC
TRBJ1-1 | 13 | many | TRBV7-9 | NA | CASSWEGGPEAFF | TGTGCCAGCAGCTGGGAGGGGGGCCCCGAAGCTTTCTTT
TRBJ2-5 | 16 | NA | TRBV5-1 | NA | CASSLGQGGPGETQYF | TGCGCCAGCAGCTTGGGGCAGGGGGGCCCCGGAGAGACCCAGTACTTC
TRBJ1-6 | 14 | few | TRBV19 | TRBD1 | CASSMTGNNSPLHF | TGTGCCAGTAGTATGACAGGGAATAATTCACCCCTCCACTTT